This TCR beta chain emerged from a study of identical twins. Turning to this clonotype: Its cognate antigen is unknown.

Germline V gene data show CDR1 as LGHDT and CDR2 as YNNKEL (reference sequence). The CDR3 is 12 residues long. Trimming stripped 4 bases from V and 16 bases from J, with 17 bases between. Study observations and caveats: Modeled out-of-frame TCR alpha sharing in monozygotic twins fell below observed levels. There is a chance that invariant MAIT and iNKT cells partially muddied zero-insertion analyses.

Via MiXCR, TCRdb re-called the 5' RACE reads, giving one row per CDR3 protein. The sample consists of about 720,000 distinct CDR3 sequences, roughly 18% of them appearing once. This sample also belongs to another study, concerning T cells expressing NK-cell markers. In that study: Dominant NKG2C+ clonotypes were found to form roughly 1.0-7.0% of CD8+ T cells in six donors. HCMV specificity of expanded NKG2C+ T cell clones remained unclear.

This TCR was recovered from a woman under 30 in good health. The specimen sequenced was PBMCs. The chain recombines TRBV3-1 with TRBJ1-5; TRBD1 might be the D (5 bases). In DNA, the CDR3 is TGTGCCAGCAGCCTCGGTGGGACCCAGGCCCATTTT. This gives the protein CASSLGGTQAHF.